The T cell receptor beta chain described here comes from a study of T cells in Graves' hyperthyroidism and ophthalmopathy. Study-wide results and caveats: The model foresaw ophthalmopathy a median 6.5 months prior to onset. Blood shared most expanded thyroid clonotypes above 0.001.

Amplification targeted TCR beta CDR3 regions from RNA transcripts. During a first-round RT-PCR of the TCR CDR3, the HTBI primer set was used. MiXCR, applied by TCRdb to the multiplex PCR reads, yields one record per CDR3 protein. Here the sample spans 730,000 or so distinct CDR3 sequences, around 20% being singletons. Those with hyperthyroidism were 18 to 65 years old, newly diagnosed, and ill for under 2 months. CDR1 MNHEY and CDR2 SVGAGI come from the germline V gene. With 0 bases clipped from V and 2 bases from J, the junction kept 6 bases outside the gene matches. The CDR3 is 17 amino acids. This clonotype appeared a few times. What it binds is unknown.

The genes are TRBV6-5 and TRBJ1-3, with TRBD1 identical over 8 bases. Sequenced: blood. The source is a woman in her fifties or sixties with Graves' hyperthyroidism that later progressed to Graves' ophthalmopathy. The CDR3 nucleotides are TGTGCCAGCAGTTACTCGAGCCAGGGGGCTACTGGAAACACCATATATTTT. This gives the protein CASSYSSQGATGNTIYF.